This TCR beta chain was sequenced for a study of T cells in localized non-small cell lung cancer. Study-level findings and limits: T cell clonality was highest in uninvolved adjacent lung, above tumor.

Turning to this clone: What it recognizes is unknown.

The assay was immunoSEQ multiplex PCR, and TCRdb's table has in-frame clones only and misses some. The sample comprises about 43,000 clones, about 91% of which are singletons, and over 9.5% rests with the top ten. Trimming shortened V by 6 bases and J by 3 bases, and 12 bases separated the two germline ends. Germline V gives CDR1 MNHEY, CDR2 SVGAGI. The CDR3 sequence is 14 residues long. This specimen consisted of PBMCs, obtained before any cancer treatment. V is TRBV6-5 and J is TRBJ2-1; the D gene is possibly TRBD1 (6 bases). This receptor was obtained from a woman between 40 and 69 years old with stage II lung adenocarcinoma. CDR3 DNA: TGTGCCAGCAGCCAGCCGACAGGCTACAATGAGCAGTTCTTC. It encodes CASSQPTGYNEQFF.